This T cell receptor (beta chain) was profiled in a study of blood T cells in healthy people across ages (dated by TCRdb to 2015 to 2017). About the full investigation: In model experiments, roughly one uniquely barcoded TCR beta cDNA molecule per two T cells was captured by template switching. Donors of different ages were randomly distributed across sequencing lanes to avoid experimental bias. Donors were grouped into four age groups: young (average 16 years), middle-aged (39), aged (around 56) and long-lived (around 80). The study analyzed two additional independent replicas of 1 million unique cDNA reads from the same blood draw for two donors, one aged 18 to 29 and one aged 80 or older. The study measured age-related changes in TCR beta repertoire diversity using deep sequencing normalized with unique cDNA molecular identifiers.

The germline V gene (reference sequence) gives CDR1 as DFQATT and CDR2 as SNEGSKA. The CDR3 measures 13 amino acids from cysteine to phenylalanine. Left in the record is the CDR3 DNA by itself, 39 bases read in frame from the first base. At the junction V is shortened by 6 bases and J by 5 bases, with 14 bases in between. Systemically healthy Caucasian individuals from Russia, 39 in total and aged roughly 6 to 100 years, were included as donors. Roughly 11 milliliters of peripheral blood were drawn from each donor into EDTA-treated Vacutainer tubes. Ficoll-Paque density-gradient centrifugation was used to isolate PBMCs, with at least 7 million per sample. Trizol reagent was used to extract total RNA from PBMCs, with at least 5.5 micrograms per sample. Naive CD45RAhigh/CD27high T cell percentages were measured by flow cytometry on a PBMC aliquot from every donor. Study-wide findings and limitations: Since profiling was done on bulk unsorted PBMCs, naive and antigen-experienced compartments could not be conclusively compared. Compared with the aged group, more naive CD4+ T cells, fewer expanded clones and increased TCR diversity were shown by the long-lived group, suggesting age selection. As age increased, observed TCR beta diversity per million T cells dropped in a roughly linear way, and a significant reduction was already evident by age about 40. Because the CMV infection status of the donors was unknown, age-related changes in expanded clonotypes may potentially have been confounded. Estimates of total diversity based on one million sequenced T cells were considered lower bounds and underestimates. The percentage of naive T cells measured by flow cytometry correlated strongly with observed TCR beta diversity.

Details on this clonotype: The antigen it binds to is not known. Nothing much larger sits one base from this clone, and base qualities are not available.

Library creation used 5' RACE. TCRdb lists the instrument as Illumina HiSeq 2500. A second PCR of roughly 7 to 11 cycles was performed with a sample-barcoded 5' primer and a J-beta primer mix. Each TCR beta cDNA molecule received a unique molecular identifier from a template-switch 5' adaptor carrying 12 random nucleotides. Each sample yielded at least 2.5 million CDR3-containing paired-end reads. The Mint cDNA synthesis kit, primed by a TRBC-specific oligonucleotide, was used to synthesize first-strand cDNA from all RNA. All cDNA was treated with uracil-DNA glycosylase and then went through a first 18-cycle PCR with the universal primers M1SS and BC2_uni_R. As for how the authors treated the data: Normalization of each sample was performed by random selection of 1 million high-quality reads, each carrying a distinct molecular identifier. Instead of being binned into consensus sequences, reads that shared molecular identifiers were thrown out. CDR3 identification, clonotype clustering and error correction used MiTCR with a Q25 quality threshold and the strictest error-elimination algorithm. Lower-bound total TCR beta diversity was estimated with a nonparametric unseen species model using Euler transformation. The public reads were reanalyzed by TCRdb: fastp trimming at Q25, MiXCR alignment, in-frame beta chains only. For every CDR3 protein sequence, its rows merge into one entry that carries the most common genes and DNA. TCRdb assigned the V and J calls; the authors' analysis was not used. This sample holds about a million distinct CDR3 sequences; roughly 51% were observed only once. The biggest ten clones account for 20% to 25% of the sample.

The sequenced sample was blood. This TCR came from a woman in her sixties in good health. The chain couples TRBV20-1 to TRBJ2-1; no D gene is confidently identified. CDR3 region: CSAFLVTNNEQFF. The DNA sequence is given as TGCAGTGCCTTTTTGGTTACCAACAATGAGCAGTTCTTC.